Detailed here is one T cell receptor (beta chain). In its sample, this clone was seen a few times. Its antigen is still unknown. Base quality data are lacking; no much larger clone is found one base away. V loses 0 bases of germline sequence and J loses 2 bases, and the interval between the two ends is 11 bases. In the germline V gene, CDR1 corresponds to SGHDN and CDR2 to FVKESK. The CDR3 has 15 amino acids, counting the end cysteine and phenylalanine. The read is trimmed to its CDR3 DNA, 45 bases read in frame from base 1. The sample originates from a study of cytomegalovirus exposure and HLA in healthy donors (dated by TCRdb to about 2017). Regarding the research as a whole: According to an earlier analysis of 550 to 750 of the donors, about 179 million T cells yielded 117 million unique TCR beta sequences and approximately 300 Gb of sequence data. Among about 360 genotyped donors of the cohort, an average of 235,054 unique TCR beta nucleotide sequences were sequenced per donor, roughly 18% of them non-productive. In a later analysis, previously published TCR beta repertoires from several hundred donors were re-analyzed and high-resolution HLA genotyping was added so that TCR occurrence patterns could be studied. To predict cytomegalovirus infection status, the study brought together high-throughput TCR immunosequencing, statistical association of individual TCRs with disease status, and machine learning. Typing coverage varied by locus: roughly 629-630 donors for A, B, C, DRB1 and DQB1; roughly 520 for DQA1; around 570 for DPA1; approximately 450 for DPB1. Of the 398 genotyped donors, over 80% were placed in the genetic ancestry cluster associated with self-reported Caucasian donors. The study profiled the T cell repertoires of fewer than 850 subjects by immunosequencing and related them to cytomegalovirus serostatus. A later genetic analysis used genome-wide SNP genotypes for about 55% of the 666 donors, treating that subset as a discovery cohort. The study aimed to test whether signatures of past pathogen exposure could be identified by cataloging public T cell receptors. About 310 gigabases of sequencing data and some 85 million unique TCR sequences were included in an early release covering 550 to 800 HLA-typed donors. In an earlier analysis of a few hundred of the donors, high-throughput TCR beta sequencing was used to judge whether each TCR beta V gene segment behaved as functional or pseudogenic. All discovery cohort repertoires had been generated using a single sequencing platform. Donor age, sex, ethnicity and CMV serostatus were compiled alongside the repertoire data. HLA typing included class I and class II loci at four-digit resolution. In the later analysis, no new phenotypic data were used to find candidate immune exposures; instead, reliance was placed on TCR beta sequences and their occurrence across donors. A separate validation cohort of roughly 130 different subjects was used in addition to the roughly 700-subject first cohort. Four to six DR-DQ haplotypes were handled as single units for association and clustering, since linkage in the cohort was strong. Study-wide findings and limitations: The authors suggested that the approach could potentially be generalized to other disease states and immunological phenotypes. Correlated functional status among segregating V segments might reflect linkage disequilibrium, but an unknown experimental factor could not be ruled out. A later analysis reported that several top co-occurrence clusters appeared linked to parvovirus B19, influenza, CMV and Epstein-Barr virus. A later analysis found that HLA-associated TCR beta chains were more clonally expanded and had lower generation probabilities than equally common non-associated chains. In a later analysis, more than 15,000 TCR beta sequences were associated with specific HLA alleles at a false discovery rate of 0.05. The study listed 164 TCR beta chains as associated with cytomegalovirus. In an earlier analysis of more than 500 of the donors, most TCR beta V segments appeared in productive rearrangements about 87% or about 30% of the time, broadly matching IMGT annotations. Immune exposure information for the cohort was limited to CMV serostatus. A further reported finding was that TCR beta sequences accurately predicted the HLA-A and HLA-B alleles for most subjects in the first cohort. In a later analysis, TCR association rates were found to vary across HLA loci, with the most associated TCRs seen for DRB1 alleles and the fewest for HLA-C alleles. In this cohort, only TCR beta chains were sequenced, and detectable features were limited by the absence of alpha or paired-chain data. The classifier was reported to diagnose cytomegalovirus status with high specificity and sensitivity in both the original cohort and the validation cohort. According to a later genetic analysis, donors in an Asian-associated ancestry cluster had fewer N-insertions in productive TCRs than the roughly 660-donor mean. The earlier analysis of 587 of the donors excluded fewer than 20 rarely observed V segments, including chromosome 9 orphons, because counts were too low. A later genetic analysis associated a missense DCLRE1C variant with V-gene and J-gene trimming of TCR beta chains, and an independent cohort replicated the association. A few of the identified cytomegalovirus-associated TCR beta chains were confirmed in vitro to be specific for cytomegalovirus antigens. A group of highly shared sequence variants was considered likely to be a technical artifact of the sequencing pipeline. Because some donors lacked HLA typing at each locus, the association tests relied only on the typed subset. In a later analysis, most CMV-associated TCR beta chains were found to appear HLA-restricted, with HLA associations seemingly driven largely by CMV exposure. The 87-base-pair reads could not distinguish some IMGT-functional V segments, including TRBV6-2 and TRBV6-3, so those segments were excluded. Sequencing depth was assumed to be roughly uniform across donors in the presence/absence analyses, though that assumption may not hold. Most TCR sequences were observed very rarely across donors, whereas some public TCRs were present in many individuals. When HLA alleles, especially DR and DQ, strongly co-occurred, TCR associations were difficult to assign to individual alleles.

The cohort consisted of 600 or so healthy bone marrow donors. All cohort members were sampled while nominally healthy, although unrecorded immune exposures were likely present. The donor was CMV seronegative and belonged to the group of several hundred seronegative cohort members. A peripheral blood sample was provided by each donor, and peripheral blood mononuclear cells were used for TCR beta sequencing. Genomic DNA extraction from the blood cell samples was performed with the Qiagen DNeasy Blood Extraction Kit. The library was produced with the immunoSEQ multiplex PCR assay. The multiplex PCR relied on a mix of 60 forward primers for TCR Vbeta segments and 13 reverse primers for TCR Jbeta segments. The CDR3 region of rearranged TCR beta genes was amplified from genomic DNA by a multiplex PCR assay. The Illumina HiSeq System was used to sequence the amplified TCR beta libraries as 87-base-pair reads. On the authors' methods: A later analysis counted 75 million to 100 million unique TCR beta chains across the 550 to 750 repertoires, and 9.5 million to 11 million of these chains were shared by at least two donors. A nearest-neighbor algorithm error-corrected the raw reads and collapsed the reads into unique sequences, merging closely related sequences to remove PCR and sequencing errors. To assign V, D and J gene segments, CDR3 sequences were aligned to IMGT reference sequences. For a sequence to be retained, a match of at least six nucleotides to both a V gene segment and a J gene segment was required. A rearrangement counted as productive if the CDR3 had no stop codons and remained in frame with V and J, and every other rearrangement counted as non-productive. Following IMGT convention, CDR3 was defined as the stretch from the second conserved V-encoded cysteine up to the conserved J-encoded phenylalanine. In an earlier analysis of around 540 of the donors, sequences lacking an unambiguous match to a single V gene segment were excluded. An earlier analysis of a few hundred of the donors classified V segments as functional when productive rearrangements were above 56.7% and as segregating when the standard deviation between donors was above 5%. A statistical classification framework was built for diagnosing cytomegalovirus status from the catalog of TCR beta chain sequences. In a later analysis, V and J genes were assigned by comparing TCR nucleotide sequences against IMGT/GENE-DB human TR gene sequences. In a later analysis, CDR3 sequences and most-parsimonious VDJ recombination scenarios were assigned using the TCRdist pipeline. In a later analysis, each TCR beta chain was defined by its CDR3 amino acid sequence together with its V-gene family, and reads without a unique V-gene family were excluded. In a later analysis, a few hundred highly shared, low-generation-probability nucleotide sequences were removed to address suspected cross-contamination and a sequencing artifact. In a later analysis, a clonal expansion index was calculated for each public chain from normalized within-repertoire ranks of inferred template counts. In a later analysis, generation probabilities were computed using a VDJ recombination model fitted to out-of-frame rearrangements, and the results were checked against IGoR. In a later analysis, hypergeometric tests were used to score TCR-TCR, TCR-HLA and TCR-CMV co-occurrence, with a repertoire-size bias correction applied to TCR pairs. False discovery rates were estimated in a later analysis by permuting HLA or CMV assignments 20 times. In a later analysis, co-occurring TCRs were grouped with DBSCAN, and TCRdist sequence similarity was added when clustering was performed within HLA-allele-positive subsets. Repertoires with fewer than 30,000 or more than 120,000 public chains were left out of co-occurrence clustering, as were about five repertoires with anomalous nucleotide sharing. The clones in this table, taken by TCRdb from immuneACCESS, are in-frame only. Not every clone is retained; where verified, under half of the shortfall comes from an unresolved V gene, and the cause of the rest is unknown. V and J calls plus clone size are reproduced from that table; the DNA served to infer D and trimming. Present in this sample are roughly 150,000 clones, roughly 82% of which were seen just once. The top ten hold roughly 3.4% of the sample.

The V and J genes are TRBV14 and TRBJ2-7; the D region possibly corresponds to TRBD1 (6 bases align). Source material: PBMCs. The sequence was obtained from a male donor in good health and CMV-seronegative. In nucleotides, the sequence is TGTGCCAGCAGCCAAGAACACGGACAGCCCTACGAGCAGTACTTC. This codes for CASSQEHGQPYEQYF.